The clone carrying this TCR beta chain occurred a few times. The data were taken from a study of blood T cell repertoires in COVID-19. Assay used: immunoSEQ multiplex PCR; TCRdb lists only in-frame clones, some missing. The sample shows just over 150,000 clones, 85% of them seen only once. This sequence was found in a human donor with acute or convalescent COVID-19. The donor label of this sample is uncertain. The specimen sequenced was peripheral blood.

DNA for the CDR3: TGTGCCAGCAGCTTAACGAGGACTAGCGGGGGGAGGTACGAGCAGTACTTC. This translates into CASSLTRTSGGRYEQYF. The chain carries TRBV7-3 and TRBJ2-7; 14 nucleotides match TRBD2. The CDR3 has 17 amino acids. V shed 0 bases and J 4 bases; nucleotides not matched to a gene: 5. Germline CDR1 SGHTA, CDR2 FQGTGA.